The rows below give T cell receptor beta chains drawn from one sample of a study of shared clonotypes between healthy human individuals. This table comes from immunoSEQ multiplex PCR, and its TCRdb copy is limited to in-frame clones, with some not included. The sample has approximately 2.5 million clones, over 85% seen once. The sequenced sample consisted of naive CD4+ T cells sorted from blood. These receptors came from a man between 18 and 35 years old in good health. CDR3s include the opening cysteine and the closing phenylalanine or tryptophan. The D gene is left open where the match is weak. Some rows have no size entry. The others give once, few or many, or a class for an expanded clone.

j_call d_call v_call clone_size cdr3_aa cdr3_nt
TRBJ2-5 NA TRBV5-4 once CASSPPGRETQYF TGTGCCAGCAGCCCGCCAGGAAGGGAGACCCAGTACTTC
TRBJ1-6 NA TRBV9 few CASSVAWNNSPLHF TGTGCCAGCAGCGTAGCCTGGAATAATTCACCCCTCCACTTT
TRBJ1-3 TRBD1 TRBV6-5 NA CASSYRQGSGNTIYF TGTGCCAGCAGTTACCGACAGGGCTCTGGAAACACCATATATTTT
TRBJ2-1 TRBD2 TRBV4-1 NA CASSQPGLANYNEQFF TGCGCCAGCAGCCAACCGGGACTAGCGAACTACAATGAGCAGTTCTTC
TRBJ1-2 NA TRBV14 NA CASSPTGNYGYTF TGTGCCAGCAGCCCGACCGGCAACTATGGCTACACCTTC
TRBJ2-5 TRBD2 TRBV9 NA CASSPRLAGGVSEETQYF TGTGCCAGCAGCCCCAGACTAGCGGGAGGAGTTAGCGAAGAGACCCAGTACTTC
TRBJ1-4 TRBD1 TRBV18 NA CASSPLLTGGQNEKLFF TGTGCCAGCTCACCCCTTTTGACAGGGGGCCAGAATGAAAAACTGTTTTTT
TRBJ2-3 TRBD1 TRBV11-2 NA CASSLRETGGTDTQYF TGTGCCAGCAGCTTACGGGAGACAGGGGGTACAGATACGCAGTATTTT
TRBJ2-5 NA TRBV30 NA CAWSIGVEQYF TGTGCCTGGAGTATCGGCGTAGAGCAGTACTTC
TRBJ1-4 NA TRBV21-1 NA CASSPKTGEVDEKLFF TGTGCCAGCAGCCCAAAGACAGGGGAGGTGGATGAAAAACTGTTTTTT
TRBJ2-3 TRBD2 TRBV5-6 NA CASSSGLAVRNTQYF TGTGCCAGCAGCTCCGGACTAGCGGTGCGGAATACGCAGTATTTT
TRBJ1-2 NA TRBV5-1 NA CASSQTGDYGYTF TGCGCCAGCAGCCAGACAGGAGACTATGGCTACACCTTC
TRBJ2-3 NA TRBV20-1 NA CSARRTDTQYF TGCAGTGCGCGGCGGACCGATACGCAGTATTTT
TRBJ2-1 NA TRBV4-1 NA CASSTQSFYNEQFF TGCGCCAGCAGCACCCAATCTTTCTACAATGAGCAGTTCTTC